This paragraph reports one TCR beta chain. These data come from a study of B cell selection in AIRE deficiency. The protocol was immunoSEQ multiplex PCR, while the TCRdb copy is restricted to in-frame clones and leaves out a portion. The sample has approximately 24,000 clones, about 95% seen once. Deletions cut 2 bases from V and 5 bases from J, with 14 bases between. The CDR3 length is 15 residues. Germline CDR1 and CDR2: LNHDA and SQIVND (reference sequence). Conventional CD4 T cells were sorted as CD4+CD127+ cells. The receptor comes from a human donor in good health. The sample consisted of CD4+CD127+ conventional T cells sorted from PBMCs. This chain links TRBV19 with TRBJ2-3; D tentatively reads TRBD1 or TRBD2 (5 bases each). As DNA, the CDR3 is TGTGCCAGTAGTATACGGAGGCAGGGTGGAGATACGCAGTATTTT. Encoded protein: CASSIRRQGGDTQYF.